This record concerns one T cell receptor beta chain sequence. The record originates from a study of control samples from healthy donors and cancer patients. The repertoire was sequenced with immunoSEQ multiplex PCR; TCRdb's copy has only in-frame clones and lacks some. The sample lists 45,000 to 60,000 clones, about 80% occurring once. The TCR originated in a man between 65 and 85 years old in good health. Sequenced input: blood.

CDR3 loop: CASGRNGAVDTQYF. The CDR3 nucleotides read TGTGCCAGCGGGCGCAATGGAGCAGTAGATACGCAGTATTTT. V gene TRBV27 combines with J gene TRBJ2-3; D not certain. V lost 8 bases and J 5 bases, leaving 17 bases between the germline ends. The germline gives CDR1 MNHEY, CDR2 SMNVEV (reference sequence). This CDR3 is 14 amino acids long.